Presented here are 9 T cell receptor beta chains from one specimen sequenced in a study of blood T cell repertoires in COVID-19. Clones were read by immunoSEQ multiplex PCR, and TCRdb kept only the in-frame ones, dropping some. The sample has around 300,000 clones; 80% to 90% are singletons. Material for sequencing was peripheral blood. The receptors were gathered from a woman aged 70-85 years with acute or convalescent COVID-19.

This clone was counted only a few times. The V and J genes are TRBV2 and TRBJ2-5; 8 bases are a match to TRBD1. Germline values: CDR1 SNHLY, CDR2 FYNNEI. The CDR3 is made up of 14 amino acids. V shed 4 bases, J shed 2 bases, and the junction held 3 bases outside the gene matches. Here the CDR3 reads CASSGTGGQETQYF. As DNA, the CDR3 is TGTGCCAGCAGTGGTACAGGGGGGCAAGAGACCCAGTACTTC. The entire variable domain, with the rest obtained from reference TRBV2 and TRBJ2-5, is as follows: EPEVTQTPSHQVTQMGQEVILRCVPISNHLYFYWYRQILGQKVEFLVSFYNNEISEKSEIFDDQFSVERPDGSNFTLKIRSTKLEDSAMYFCASSGTGGQETQYFGPGTRLLVL.

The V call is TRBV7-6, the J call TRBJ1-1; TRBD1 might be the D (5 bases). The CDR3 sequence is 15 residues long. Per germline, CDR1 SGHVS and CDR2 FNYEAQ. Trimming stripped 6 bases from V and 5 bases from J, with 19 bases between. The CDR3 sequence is CASSLRYRGGTEAFF. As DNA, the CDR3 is TGTGCCAGCAGTTTACGTTACCGGGGGGGAACTGAAGCTTTCTTT.

CDR3 nucleotides: TGTGCCAGCAGCGTAGAAGCAAGTCTGTCGGGTGGCTACACCTTC. Its protein product is CASSVEASLSGGYTF. The V gene is TRBV9, the J gene TRBJ1-2, with no clear D. The CDR3 length is 15 residues. V shed 0 bases and J shed 7 bases, with 16 bases lying between them. Germline V CDR1 and CDR2: SGDLS, YYNGEE.

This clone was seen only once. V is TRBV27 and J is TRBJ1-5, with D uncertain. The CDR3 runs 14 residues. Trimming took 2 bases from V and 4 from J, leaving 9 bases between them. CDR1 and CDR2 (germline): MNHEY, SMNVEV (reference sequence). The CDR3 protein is CASSLGTPNQPQHF. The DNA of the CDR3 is TGTGCCAGCAGTTTAGGCACACCTAATCAGCCCCAGCATTTT.

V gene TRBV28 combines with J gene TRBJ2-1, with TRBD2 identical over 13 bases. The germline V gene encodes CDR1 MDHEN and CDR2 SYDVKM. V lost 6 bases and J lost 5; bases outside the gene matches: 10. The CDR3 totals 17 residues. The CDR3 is CASSHQTGTSGDNEQFF. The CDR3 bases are TGTGCCAGCAGCCATCAGACCGGGACTAGCGGGGACAATGAGCAGTTCTTC.

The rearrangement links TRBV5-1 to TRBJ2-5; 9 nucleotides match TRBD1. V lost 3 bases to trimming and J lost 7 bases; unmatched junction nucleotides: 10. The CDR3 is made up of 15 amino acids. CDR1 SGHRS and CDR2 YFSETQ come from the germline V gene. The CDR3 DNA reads TGCGCCAGCAGCTCCTTCCGGGACAGGGCGGCGACCCAGTACTTC. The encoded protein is CASSSFRDRAATQYF.

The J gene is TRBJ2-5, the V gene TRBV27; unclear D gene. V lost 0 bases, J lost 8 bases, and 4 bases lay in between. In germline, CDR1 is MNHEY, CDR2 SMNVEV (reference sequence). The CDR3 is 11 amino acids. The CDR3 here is CASSLSSTQYF. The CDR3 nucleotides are TGTGCCAGCAGTTTATCAAGCACCCAGTACTTC.

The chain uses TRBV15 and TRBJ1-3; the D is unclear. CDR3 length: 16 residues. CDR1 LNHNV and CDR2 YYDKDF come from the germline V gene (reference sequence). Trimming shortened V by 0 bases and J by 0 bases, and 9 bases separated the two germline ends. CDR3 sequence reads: CATSRERDISGNTIYF. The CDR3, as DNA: TGTGCCACCAGCAGAGAGAGAGACATCTCTGGAAACACCATATATTTT.

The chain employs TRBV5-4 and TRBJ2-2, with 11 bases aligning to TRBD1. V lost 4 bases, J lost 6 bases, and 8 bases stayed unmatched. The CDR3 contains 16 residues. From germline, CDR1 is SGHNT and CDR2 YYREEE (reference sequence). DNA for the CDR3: TGTGCCAGCAGCCCCGCCCCGGGACAGGGGGCCGGGGAGCTGTTTTTT. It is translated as CASSPAPGQGAGELFF.